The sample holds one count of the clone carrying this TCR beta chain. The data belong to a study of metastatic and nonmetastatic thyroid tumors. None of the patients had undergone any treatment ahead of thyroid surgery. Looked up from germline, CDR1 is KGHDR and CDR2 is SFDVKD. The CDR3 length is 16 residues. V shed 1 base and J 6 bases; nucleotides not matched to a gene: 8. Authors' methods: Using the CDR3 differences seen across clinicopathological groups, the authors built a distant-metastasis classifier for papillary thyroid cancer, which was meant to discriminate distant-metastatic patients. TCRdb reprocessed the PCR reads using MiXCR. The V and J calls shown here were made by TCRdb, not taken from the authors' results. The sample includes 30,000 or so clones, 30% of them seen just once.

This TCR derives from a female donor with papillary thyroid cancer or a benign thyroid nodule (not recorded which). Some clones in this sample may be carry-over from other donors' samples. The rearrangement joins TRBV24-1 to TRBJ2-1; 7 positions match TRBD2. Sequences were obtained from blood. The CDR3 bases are TGTGCCACCAGTGATTTAGGAGCGGGATGGCGCAATGAGCAGTTCTTC. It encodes CATSDLGAGWRNEQFF.